This TCR beta chain was sequenced during a study of control samples from healthy donors and cancer patients. This clone was counted only a few times. The data were produced by immunoSEQ multiplex PCR, yet TCRdb's version contains in-frame clones alone and is incomplete. The table lists around 75,000 clones, 84% of them singletons. The germline gives CDR1 LGHDT, CDR2 YNNKEL (reference sequence). The CDR3 consists of 20 residues. Trimming at V came to 1 base and at J to 2 bases, leaving 15 bases not matched to a gene. The chain employs TRBV3-1 (or the pseudogene TRBV3-2) and TRBJ2-2, with TRBD2 matching over 8 bases. Sequenced sample: blood. This receptor was taken from a man aged 45-65 years in good health. As DNA, the CDR3 is TGTGCCAGCAGCCAAGTGGGAGCGGGAGTCCCATCTTCAAACACCGGGGAGCTGTTTTTT. Protein: CASSQVGAGVPSSNTGELFF.